These 14 T cell receptor beta chains came from one sample sequenced in a study of cytomegalovirus exposure and HLA in healthy donors. The PCR made use of 60 Vbeta and 13 Jbeta primers. Only in-frame clones appear in the TCRdb table, and some are missing; sequencing was by immunoSEQ multiplex PCR. Of fewer than 70,000 clones listed, about 80% are singletons. Source material: PBMCs. Receptor source: a woman aged 40 to 50 in good health and CMV-seronegative.

This sequence joins TRBV28 and TRBJ1-5, with 10 bases aligning to TRBD1. J gave up 3 bases and V 2 bases, and 1 base lay outside the gene matches. Germline V CDR1 and CDR2: MDHEN, SYDVKM. This CDR3 region has 15 residues. CDR3 bases: TGTGCCAGCAGTTTAGGGACAGGGGTCAATCAGCCCCAGCATTTT. It encodes CASSLGTGVNQPQHF.

The V gene is TRBV28, the J gene TRBJ1-5; D perhaps matches TRBD1 (5 bases). The germline V gene encodes CDR1 MDHEN and CDR2 SYDVKM. CDR3 length: 17 residues. The V gene lost 2 bases and the J gene lost 2 bases, with 16 bases spanning the gap. The CDR3 DNA sequence: TGTGCCAGCAGTTTAAGACCGGACACAGGAGGCAATCAGCCCCAGCATTTT. Protein product: CASSLRPDTGGNQPQHF.

The rearrangement joins TRBV11-2 to TRBJ2-1, with 8 positions matching TRBD2. Looked up from germline, CDR1 is SGHAT and CDR2 is FQNNGV. The ends lost 4 bases at V and 5 bases at J; junction bases unmatched: 7. CDR3 size: 15 residues. The DNA of the CDR3 is TGTGCCAGCAGCTCCGTAGCGGGATCAGACAATGAGCAGTTCTTC. It translates to CASSSVAGSDNEQFF.

This clone was observed a few times. The CDR3 DNA sequence: TGTGCCAGCAGGGGACAGGGTCATAGCAATCAGCCCCAGCATTTT. Its translation is CASRGQGHSNQPQHF. This chain links TRBV27 with TRBJ1-5, with 9 nucleotides matching TRBD1. Trimming cost V 6 bases and J 0 bases; bases outside gene matches: 3. CDR1 and CDR2 from the germline V gene are MNHEY and SMNVEV (reference sequence). This CDR3 contains 15 residues.

The chain has TRBV5-1 and TRBJ1-2; D not resolved. V was shortened by 0 bases and J by 2 bases, with 8 bases between the two germline ends. The CDR3 totals 14 residues. Germline V gene lookup returns CDR1 SGHRS and CDR2 YFSETQ. CDR3 sequence: CASSLAGGNYGYTF. The CDR3 nucleotides are TGCGCCAGCAGCTTGGCCGGCGGAAACTATGGCTACACCTTC.

The sample holds one count of this clone. This rearrangement joins TRBV7-9 to TRBJ1-4, with 8 bases identical to TRBD1. The CDR3 runs to 15 residues. In germline, CDR1 is SEHNR, CDR2 FQNEAQ (reference sequence). Trimming cost V 1 base and J 5 bases; bases outside gene matches: 3. For the CDR3, the DNA is TGTGCCAGCAGCTTAGGGGACAGGAGAAATGAAAAACTGTTTTTT. Its protein product is CASSLGDRRNEKLFF. The whole variable domain, filled in from reference TRBV7-9 and TRBJ1-4, reads DTGVSQNPRHKITKRGQNVTFRCDPISEHNRLYWYRQTLGQGPEFLTYFQNEAQLEKSRLLSDRFSAERPKGSFSTLEIQRTEQGDSAMYLCASSLGDRRNEKLFFGSGTQLSVL.

V and J are TRBV27 and TRBJ2-3; TRBD2 aligns across 8 bases. The CDR3 contains 18 residues. Trimming removed 7 bases from V and 4 bases from J; junction bases left unmatched: 19. Germline values: CDR1 MNHEY, CDR2 SMNVEV (reference sequence). CDR3 amino acids: CASNKAGVSPRPPDTQYF. The DNA for the CDR3 is TGTGCCAGCAATAAAGCGGGAGTTTCCCCCCGGCCGCCAGATACGCAGTATTTT.

This chain links TRBV5-1 with TRBJ2-1, with D possibly matching TRBD2 (5 bases). V dropped 0 bases and J dropped 9 bases, with 10 bases sitting between them. The CDR3 extends over 13 amino acids. The germline V gene has CDR1 SGHRS and CDR2 YFSETQ. The CDR3 protein is CASSLVLRVEQFF. The CDR3 DNA reads TGCGCCAGCAGCTTGGTTTTGCGGGTTGAGCAGTTCTTC.

Concerning this clone itself: Other DNA sequences from this sample encode an identical CDR3 as well. This sequence joins TRBV5-1 and TRBJ2-1; 9 bases align to TRBD2. The CDR3 is made up of 15 amino acids. Germline V gene lookup returns CDR1 SGHRS and CDR2 YFSETQ. V lost 0 bases and J lost 4; bases outside the gene matches: 2. CDR3 in amino acids: CASSLELAGYNEQFF. In DNA, the CDR3 is TGCGCCAGCAGCTTGGAGCTAGCGGGGTACAATGAGCAGTTCTTC.

In this sample, this clone turned up a few times. This chain links TRBV19 with TRBJ2-1; D is possibly TRBD2 (6 bases). The germline V and J ends were trimmed by 3 bases and 10 bases, with 13 bases remaining between them. CDR3 length equals 13 residues. CDR1 and CDR2 (germline): LNHDA, SQIVND (reference sequence). The CDR3 region has the DNA TGTGCCAGTAGTATTGCAAGCGGAGGGGAGCAGTTCTTC. It translates to CASSIASGGEQFF.

V gene TRBV5-4 combines with J gene TRBJ2-2; D remains ambiguous. The CDR3 consists of 15 residues. Germline CDR1 is SGHNT and CDR2 is YYREEE (reference sequence). The V and J ends lost 5 bases and 0 bases respectively, with 11 bases between them. This chain's CDR3 is CASRVHGSNTGELFF. CDR3 in DNA: TGTGCCAGCAGAGTCCACGGGTCGAACACCGGGGAGCTGTTTTTT.

The V and J genes are TRBV18 and TRBJ2-1; 7 nucleotides align to TRBD1. The germline CDR1 and CDR2 sequences are KGHSH and LQKENI. The trim removed 2 bases at V and 1 base at J, leaving 5 bases unmatched. The CDR3 extends over 16 amino acids. The CDR3 region is CASSPRGQSSYNEQFF. CDR3 nucleotides: TGTGCCAGCTCACCAAGGGGACAGTCTTCCTACAATGAGCAGTTCTTC.

The genes are TRBV6-5 and TRBJ2-7; TRBD2 agrees at 7 bases. CDR3 length: 15 amino acids. J was trimmed by 1 base and V by 8 bases; bases with no gene match: 11. Germline V lookup: CDR1 MNHEY, CDR2 SVGAGI. DNA for the CDR3: TGTGCCAGCTGCACCAGGACTAGTCAGTCCTACGAGCAGTACTTC. Protein sequence: CASCTRTSQSYEQYF.

The J gene is TRBJ2-5, the V gene TRBV5-4; 9 bases are a match to TRBD2. This CDR3 is built from 15 residues. Germline CDR1 and CDR2: SGHNT and YYREEE (reference sequence). The V and J ends lost 2 bases and 1 base, in that order; junction bases with no gene match: 3. CDR3 amino acids: CASSFSGSPQETQYF. CDR3 nucleotide sequence: TGTGCCAGCAGCTTTAGCGGGAGCCCCCAAGAGACCCAGTACTTC.